The 22 T cell receptor beta chains below were found in one sample sequenced in a study of OX40 agonist ivuxolimab in advanced cancers. Sequencing was performed with immunoSEQ multiplex PCR; in TCRdb, only in-frame clones are kept and a portion is missing. The sample consists of approximately 82,000 clones, roughly four fifths of them appearing once. This specimen was CD4+ or CD8+ T cells sorted from blood, taken in a trial of the OX40 agonist ivuxolimab. These receptors were obtained from an adult with an advanced solid tumor such as melanoma, head and neck, liver or kidney cancer.

V usage is TRBV5-4 and J usage is TRBJ2-5; D is uncertain. This CDR3 comprises 14 residues. Germline CDR1 reads SGHNT; CDR2 reads YYREEE (reference sequence). The ends were cut back, 4 bases at V and 1 base at J, with 11 bases in the middle. CDR3 amino acids: CASSPDLLQETQYF. CDR3 bases: TGTGCCAGCAGCCCTGACTTACTCCAAGAGACCCAGTACTTC. Variable domain in full (rest from reference TRBV5-4 and TRBJ2-5): ETGVTQSPTHLIKTRGQQVTLRCSSQSGHNTVSWYQQALGQGPQFIFQYYREEENGRGNFPPRFSGLQFPNYSSELNVNALELDDSALYLCASSPDLLQETQYFGPGTRLLVL.

The rearrangement joins TRBV27 to TRBJ1-4; D possibly corresponds to TRBD1 (5 bases). Germline CDR1 reads MNHEY; CDR2 reads SMNVEV (reference sequence). Trimming shortened V by 5 bases and J by 7 bases, and 17 bases separated the two germline ends. This CDR3 is built from 15 residues. The CDR3 sequence: CASSLLRDGGEKLFF. As DNA, the CDR3 is TGTGCCAGCAGTCTTCTCCGGGACGGTGGTGAAAAACTGTTTTTT. Based on the CDR3 plus reference TRBV27 and TRBJ1-4, the full variable domain is EAQVTQNPRYLITVTGKKLTVTCSQNMNHEYMSWYRQDPGLGLRQIYYSMNVEVTDKGDVPEGYKVSRKEKRNFPLILESPSPNQTSLYFCASSLLRDGGEKLFFGSGTQLSVL.

The chain employs TRBV7-9 and TRBJ2-4; D is ambiguous. CDR3 length: 12 residues. Germline values: CDR1 SEHNR, CDR2 FQNEAQ (reference sequence). V lost 6 bases, J lost 7 bases, and 10 bases lay in between. The CDR3 reads CASSPPFNIQYF. Written as DNA, the CDR3 is TGTGCCAGCAGTCCCCCCTTTAACATTCAGTACTTC.

Concerning this clone itself: Other DNA sequences in this specimen translate into the identical CDR3. This chain joins TRBV2 and TRBJ2-6; TRBD1 aligns across 9 bases. The germline V gene encodes CDR1 SNHLY and CDR2 FYNNEI. This CDR3 spans 17 amino acids. V lost 6 bases, J lost 1 base, and 7 bases stayed unmatched. Here the CDR3 DNA reads TGTGCCAGCAGGGGGGGACAGGGCCTATCTGGGGCCAACGTCCTGACTTTC. It is translated as CASRGGQGLSGANVLTF. The full variable domain, its missing parts supplied by reference TRBV2 and TRBJ2-6, is EPEVTQTPSHQVTQMGQEVILRCVPISNHLYFYWYRQILGQKVEFLVSFYNNEISEKSEIFDDQFSVERPDGSNFTLKIRSTKLEDSAMYFCASRGGQGLSGANVLTFGAGSRLTVL.

This sequence joins TRBV25-1 and TRBJ2-2; D is ambiguous. Germline values: CDR1 MGHDK, CDR2 SYGVNS. This CDR3 is 11 amino acids long. V was trimmed by 8 bases and J by 1 base, leaving 2 bases between them. CDR3 sequence reads: CASWNTGELFF. CDR3 bases: TGTGCCAGCTGGAACACCGGGGAGCTGTTTTTT.

As concerns this clone: This sample also contains other DNA sequences that code for the same CDR3. J is TRBJ2-2 and V is TRBV25-1; 10 bases agree with TRBD1. Germline V gene sequence: CDR1 MGHDK, CDR2 SYGVNS. The J segment lost 0 bases and the V segment lost 2 bases, leaving 3 bases of the junction unmatched. The CDR3 loop spans 17 amino acids. CDR3: CASSELGTGANTGELFF. DNA of the CDR3: TGTGCCAGCAGTGAACTAGGGACAGGGGCGAACACCGGGGAGCTGTTTTTT.

The chain couples TRBV5-4 to TRBJ1-1; tentatively, D is TRBD1 (5 bases). V was clipped by 4 bases and J by 3 bases, with 25 bases between them. Looked up from germline, CDR1 is SGHNT and CDR2 is YYREEE (reference sequence). This CDR3 spans 18 amino acids. As DNA, the CDR3 is TGTGCCAGCAGCGTACGAATGAACCGGGACGTGGGCGACACTGAAGCTTTCTTT. Translating it yields CASSVRMNRDVGDTEAFF.

This chain links TRBV6-5 with TRBJ2-7; perhaps TRBD2 as D (5 bases). Germline V CDR1 and CDR2: MNHEY, SVGAGI. The length of the CDR3 is 14 residues. V lost 8 bases and J 6 bases, leaving 20 bases between the germline ends. CDR3 bases: TGTGCCAGCGAGGCTGCCGGGGTAAAGAGCGAGCAGTACTTC. As protein: CASEAAGVKSEQYF.

This clone has just one count. The rearrangement joins TRBV10-3 to TRBJ2-3, with 9 nucleotides matching TRBD2. Trimming took 0 bases from V and 11 from J; bases not matched to a gene: 6. The CDR3 length is 14 residues. Germline V gene data show CDR1 as ENHRY and CDR2 as SYGVKD. Written as DNA, the CDR3 is TGTGCCATCAGTGAGTCCCCCCCAGCGGGGGGGCAGTATTTT. Residues: CAISESPPAGGQYF.

The chain has TRBV5-4 and TRBJ1-2; the match to TRBD1 covers 9 bases. The CDR3 has 15 amino acids. From germline, CDR1 is SGHNT and CDR2 YYREEE (reference sequence). The V gene end was trimmed by 4 bases and the J gene end by 4 bases; junction bases not matched to a gene: 8. CDR3 residues: CASSRAGTGSYGYTF. CDR3 coding DNA: TGTGCCAGCAGCAGAGCCGGGACAGGGAGCTATGGCTACACCTTC.

This clone was observed a few times. The genes are TRBV9 and TRBJ2-1; TRBD1 matches at 8 bases. CDR1 is SGDLS, CDR2 YYNGEE, per germline. The CDR3 has 12 residues. V trimming: 4 bases; J trimming: 10 bases; junction bases outside the gene matches: 4. The CDR3 DNA reads as TGTGCCAGCAGCCTCACAGGGGGGGAGCAGTTCTTC. This encodes CASSLTGGEQFF.

V usage is TRBV2 and J usage is TRBJ2-6, with D possibly being TRBD1 (5 bases). Trimming took off 3 bases at V and 4 bases at J, with 10 bases between the two ends. The CDR3 is 15 amino acids. Germline V gene lookup returns CDR1 SNHLY and CDR2 FYNNEI. The CDR3 DNA reads TGTGCCAGCAGTGAGGGGCTAACCGGGGCCAACGTCCTGACTTTC. It encodes CASSEGLTGANVLTF. The full variable domain, with the rest looked up from reference TRBV2 and TRBJ2-6, is EPEVTQTPSHQVTQMGQEVILRCVPISNHLYFYWYRQILGQKVEFLVSFYNNEISEKSEIFDDQFSVERPDGSNFTLKIRSTKLEDSAMYFCASSEGLTGANVLTFGAGSRLTVL.

The CDR3 region is CASLPTSLLGEQFF. For the CDR3, the DNA is TGTGCCTCTCTCCCGACTAGCCTTCTCGGTGAGCAGTTCTTC. V usage is TRBV27 and J usage is TRBJ2-1; 7 bases line up with TRBD2. The CDR3 is 14 residues long. Trimming removed 11 bases from V and 9 bases from J; junction bases left unmatched: 16. Germline assignment: CDR1 MNHEY and CDR2 SMNVEV (reference sequence).

J is TRBJ2-5 and V is TRBV7-7; D is possibly TRBD2 (5 bases). The CDR3 is 15 residues long. Trimming removed 4 bases at V and 4 bases at J, with 16 bases between. Germline V lookup: CDR1 SSHAT, CDR2 FNYEAQ (reference sequence). The CDR3 region is CASSSTGITGETQYF. The DNA of the CDR3 is TGTGCCAGCAGCTCAACGGGGATCACCGGAGAGACCCAGTACTTC.

This chain joins TRBV10-3 and TRBJ1-3; the D gene is possibly TRBD1 (5 bases). Germline CDR1 reads ENHRY; CDR2 reads SYGVKD. Trimming removed 6 bases at V and 5 bases at J, with 8 bases between. The CDR3 has 12 residues. CDR3 sequence (DNA): TGTGCCATCAGGGACAATAGAAACACCATATATTTT. This codes for CAIRDNRNTIYF.

The chain joins TRBV6-1 to TRBJ1-1; 7 positions match TRBD1. V was pared by 3 bases and J by 5 bases, with 12 bases of the junction left unmatched. CDR3 length: 16 amino acids. Germline CDR1 reads MNHNS; CDR2 reads SASEGT. The CDR3 here is CASSDLTGRGGTEAFF. The CDR3 region has the DNA TGTGCCAGCAGTGACTTGACAGGGAGAGGAGGGACTGAAGCTTTCTTT.

The chain is built from TRBV6-1 and TRBJ1-2; no clear D gene. Germline CDR1 is MNHNS and CDR2 is SASEGT. The CDR3 is 15 amino acids. Trimming pared 4 bases from V and 4 bases from J, leaving 16 bases between. CDR3 region: CASSVGVAAIYGYTF. CDR3 DNA sequence: TGTGCCAGCAGTGTCGGCGTGGCCGCCATCTATGGCTACACCTTC.

J is TRBJ1-5 and V is TRBV5-6; the D gene is possibly TRBD1 (5 bases). V shed 1 base and J shed 0 bases, with 14 bases lying between them. The germline V gene has CDR1 SGHDT and CDR2 YYEEEE. The CDR3 is made up of 17 amino acids. CDR3: CASSLLVGGYSNQPQHF. CDR3 DNA: TGTGCCAGCAGCTTGCTCGTGGGGGGATATAGCAATCAGCCCCAGCATTTT.

The chain is built from TRBV2 and TRBJ1-4; perhaps TRBD1 as D (5 bases). This CDR3 contains 15 residues. Germline-derived CDR1 and CDR2 are SNHLY and FYNNEI. V was trimmed by 3 bases and J by 7 bases, leaving 15 bases between them. The CDR3 is CASSEAGEGSEKLFF. Here the CDR3 DNA reads TGTGCCAGCAGTGAGGCCGGGGAGGGGTCTGAAAAACTGTTTTTT.

V and J are TRBV2 and TRBJ1-3; 7 positions match TRBD1. The germline gives CDR1 SNHLY, CDR2 FYNNEI. This CDR3 is 16 amino acids long. The ends lost 6 bases at V and 0 bases at J; junction bases unmatched: 8. As DNA, the CDR3 is TGTGCCAGCAGGACCGGGACAGCGCGCTCTGGAAACACCATATATTTT. It is translated as CASRTGTARSGNTIYF.

This clone turned up a few times. This rearrangement joins TRBV11-2 to TRBJ2-5, with 9 positions matching TRBD1. Germline CDR1 SGHAT, CDR2 FQNNGV. Unmatched junction bases numbered 4, after V lost 4 bases and J lost 4 bases. The CDR3 covers 14 residues. The CDR3 protein is CASSSRDRVETQYF. The CDR3 nucleotides read TGTGCCAGCAGCTCGAGGGACAGGGTAGAGACCCAGTACTTC.

The chain recombines TRBV27 with TRBJ1-1; no clear D. Germline loops: CDR1 MNHEY, CDR2 SMNVEV (reference sequence). Trimming stripped 6 bases from V and 9 bases from J, with 17 bases between. The CDR3 spans 13 residues. This CDR3 is CASRTGGQRKAFF. Here the CDR3 DNA reads TGTGCCAGCAGAACGGGTGGTCAGCGAAAAGCTTTCTTT.